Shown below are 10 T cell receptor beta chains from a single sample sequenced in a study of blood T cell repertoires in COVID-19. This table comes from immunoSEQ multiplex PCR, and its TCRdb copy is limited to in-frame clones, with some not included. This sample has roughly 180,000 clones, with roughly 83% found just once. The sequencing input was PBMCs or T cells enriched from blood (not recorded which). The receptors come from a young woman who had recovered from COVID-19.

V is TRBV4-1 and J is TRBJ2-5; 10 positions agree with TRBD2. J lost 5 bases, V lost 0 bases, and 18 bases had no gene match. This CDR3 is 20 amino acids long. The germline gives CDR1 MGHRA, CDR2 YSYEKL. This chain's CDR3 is CASSQDWGASGSNDQETQYF. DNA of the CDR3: TGCGCCAGCAGCCAAGATTGGGGAGCTAGCGGGAGCAATGATCAGGAGACCCAGTACTTC.

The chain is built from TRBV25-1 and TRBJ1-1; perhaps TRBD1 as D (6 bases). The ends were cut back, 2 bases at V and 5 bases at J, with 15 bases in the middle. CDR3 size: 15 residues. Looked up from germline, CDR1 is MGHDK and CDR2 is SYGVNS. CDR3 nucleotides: TGTGCCAGCAGTGAAACTACAGGGTTGAGAACTGAAGCTTTCTTT. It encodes CASSETTGLRTEAFF.

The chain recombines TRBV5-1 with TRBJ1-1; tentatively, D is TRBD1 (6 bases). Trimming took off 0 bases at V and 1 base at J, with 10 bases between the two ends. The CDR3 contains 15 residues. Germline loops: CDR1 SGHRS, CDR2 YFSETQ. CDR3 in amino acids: CASSLAAGANTEAFF. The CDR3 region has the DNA TGCGCCAGCAGCTTGGCCGCAGGGGCGAACACTGAAGCTTTCTTT.

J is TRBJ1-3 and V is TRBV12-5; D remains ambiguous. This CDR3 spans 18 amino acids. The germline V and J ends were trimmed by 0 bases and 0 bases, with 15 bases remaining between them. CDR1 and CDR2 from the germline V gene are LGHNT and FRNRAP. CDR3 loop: CASGLVTPPYSSGNTIYF. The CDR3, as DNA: TGTGCTAGTGGTTTGGTAACTCCTCCTTACAGCTCTGGAAACACCATATATTTT.

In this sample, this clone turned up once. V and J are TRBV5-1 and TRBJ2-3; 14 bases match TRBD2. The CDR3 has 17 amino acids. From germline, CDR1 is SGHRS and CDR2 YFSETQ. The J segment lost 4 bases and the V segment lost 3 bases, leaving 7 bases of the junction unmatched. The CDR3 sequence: CASSSGTSGSPADTQYF. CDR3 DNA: TGCGCCAGCAGCTCCGGGACTAGCGGGAGCCCCGCAGATACGCAGTATTTT.

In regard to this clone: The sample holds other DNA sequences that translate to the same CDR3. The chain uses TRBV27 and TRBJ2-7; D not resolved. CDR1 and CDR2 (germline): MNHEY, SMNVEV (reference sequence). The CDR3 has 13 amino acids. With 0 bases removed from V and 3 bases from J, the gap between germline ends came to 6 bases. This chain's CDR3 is CASSLSAGYEQYF. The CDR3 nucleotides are TGTGCCAGCAGTTTATCGGCAGGCTACGAGCAGTACTTC.

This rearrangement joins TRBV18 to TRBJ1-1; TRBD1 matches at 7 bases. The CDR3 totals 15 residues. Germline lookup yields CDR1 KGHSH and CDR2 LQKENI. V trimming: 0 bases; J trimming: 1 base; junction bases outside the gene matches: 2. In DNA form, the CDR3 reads TGTGCCAGCTCACCACCGGGACAGCAGAACACTGAAGCTTTCTTT. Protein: CASSPPGQQNTEAFF.

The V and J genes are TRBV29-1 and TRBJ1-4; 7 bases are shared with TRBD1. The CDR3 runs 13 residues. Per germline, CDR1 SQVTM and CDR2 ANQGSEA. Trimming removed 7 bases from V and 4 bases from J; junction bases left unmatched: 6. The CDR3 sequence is CSALRDSNEKLFF. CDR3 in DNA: TGCAGCGCCCTCCGGGACAGTAATGAAAAACTGTTTTTT.

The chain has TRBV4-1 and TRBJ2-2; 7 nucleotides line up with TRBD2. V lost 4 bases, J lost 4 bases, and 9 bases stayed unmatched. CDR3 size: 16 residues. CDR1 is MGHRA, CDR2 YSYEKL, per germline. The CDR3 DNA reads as TGCGCCAGCAGCCCAGAGGGAGGGCCGTTCACCGGGGAGCTGTTTTTT. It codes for CASSPEGGPFTGELFF.

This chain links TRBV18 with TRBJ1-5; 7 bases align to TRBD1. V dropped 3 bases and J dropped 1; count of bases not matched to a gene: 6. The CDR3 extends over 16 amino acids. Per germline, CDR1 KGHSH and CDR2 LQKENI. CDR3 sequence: CASSPRGSESNQPQHF. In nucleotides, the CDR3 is TGTGCCAGCTCACCCAGGGGGAGTGAGAGCAATCAGCCCCAGCATTTT.